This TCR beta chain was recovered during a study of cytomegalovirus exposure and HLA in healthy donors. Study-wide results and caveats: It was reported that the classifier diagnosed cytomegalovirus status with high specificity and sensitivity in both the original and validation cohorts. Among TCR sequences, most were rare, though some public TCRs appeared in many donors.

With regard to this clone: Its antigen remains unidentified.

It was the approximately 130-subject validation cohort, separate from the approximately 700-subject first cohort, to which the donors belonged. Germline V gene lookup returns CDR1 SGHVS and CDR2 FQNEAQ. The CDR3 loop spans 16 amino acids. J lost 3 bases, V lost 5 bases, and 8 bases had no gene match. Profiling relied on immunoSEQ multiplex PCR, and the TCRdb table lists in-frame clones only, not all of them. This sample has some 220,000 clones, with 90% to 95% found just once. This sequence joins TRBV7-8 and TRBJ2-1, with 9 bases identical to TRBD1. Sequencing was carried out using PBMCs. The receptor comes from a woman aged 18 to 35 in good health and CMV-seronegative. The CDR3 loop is CASSPKTGQGYNEQFF. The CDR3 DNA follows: TGTGCCAGCAGCCCAAAAACGGGACAGGGCTACAATGAGCAGTTCTTC.